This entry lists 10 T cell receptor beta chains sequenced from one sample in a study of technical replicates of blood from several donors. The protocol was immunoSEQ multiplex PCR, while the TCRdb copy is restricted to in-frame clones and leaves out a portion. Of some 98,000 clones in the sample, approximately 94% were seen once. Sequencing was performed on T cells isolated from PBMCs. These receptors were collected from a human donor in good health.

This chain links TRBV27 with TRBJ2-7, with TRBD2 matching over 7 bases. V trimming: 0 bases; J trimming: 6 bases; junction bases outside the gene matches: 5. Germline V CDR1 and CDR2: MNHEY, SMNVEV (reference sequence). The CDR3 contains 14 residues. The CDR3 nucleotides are TGTGCCAGCAGTTTATCGGGGGGAGGGCCCGAGCAGTACTTC. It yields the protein CASSLSGGGPEQYF.

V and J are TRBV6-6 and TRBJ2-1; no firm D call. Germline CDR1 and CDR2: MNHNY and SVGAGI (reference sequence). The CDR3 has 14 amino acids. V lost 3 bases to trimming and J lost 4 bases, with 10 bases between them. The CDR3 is CASSYFDKYNEQFF. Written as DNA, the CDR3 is TGTGCCAGCAGTTATTTCGACAAATACAATGAGCAGTTCTTC.

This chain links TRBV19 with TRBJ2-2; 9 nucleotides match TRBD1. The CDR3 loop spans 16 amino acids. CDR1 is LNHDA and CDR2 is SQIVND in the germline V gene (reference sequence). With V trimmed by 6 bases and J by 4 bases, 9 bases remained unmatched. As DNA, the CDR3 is TGTGCCAGTAGCCCACTCGGGACAGGGCGCACCGGGGAGCTGTTTTTT. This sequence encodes CASSPLGTGRTGELFF.

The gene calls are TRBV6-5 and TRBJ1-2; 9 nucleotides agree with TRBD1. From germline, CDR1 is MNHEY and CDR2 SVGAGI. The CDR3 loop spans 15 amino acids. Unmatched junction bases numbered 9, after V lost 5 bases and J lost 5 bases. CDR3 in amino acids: CASSQTGGAVYGYTF. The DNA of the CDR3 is TGTGCCAGCAGTCAAACAGGGGGCGCGGTATATGGCTACACCTTC.

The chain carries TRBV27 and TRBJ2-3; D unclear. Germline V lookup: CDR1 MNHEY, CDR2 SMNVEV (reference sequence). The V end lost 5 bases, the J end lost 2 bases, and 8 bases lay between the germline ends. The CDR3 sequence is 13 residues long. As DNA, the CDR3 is TGTGCCAGCAGTCCGGAGCCCACAGATACGCAGTATTTT. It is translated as CASSPEPTDTQYF.

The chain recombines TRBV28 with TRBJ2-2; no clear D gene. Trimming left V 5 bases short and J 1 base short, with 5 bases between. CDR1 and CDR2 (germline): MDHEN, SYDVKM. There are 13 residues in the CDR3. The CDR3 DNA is TGTGCCAGCAGTCCGGGGAACACCGGGGAGCTGTTTTTT. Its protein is CASSPGNTGELFF.

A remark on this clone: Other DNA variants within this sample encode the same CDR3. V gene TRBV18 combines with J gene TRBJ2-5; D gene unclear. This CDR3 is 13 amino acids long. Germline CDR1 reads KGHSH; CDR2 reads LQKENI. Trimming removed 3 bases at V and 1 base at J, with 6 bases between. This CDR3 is CASSPPSQETQYF. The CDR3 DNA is TGTGCCAGCTCACCCCCCAGCCAAGAGACCCAGTACTTC.

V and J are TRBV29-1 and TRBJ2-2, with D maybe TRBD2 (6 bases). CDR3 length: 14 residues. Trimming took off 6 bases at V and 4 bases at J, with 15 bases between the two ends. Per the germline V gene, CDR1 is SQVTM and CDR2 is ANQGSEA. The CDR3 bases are TGCAGCGTAGCCAGGGAGGTTGGCACCGGGGAGCTGTTTTTT. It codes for CSVAREVGTGELFF.

DNA of the CDR3: TGCGCCAGCAGTGAGTCAAGGGGGACTAGCGCCAATGAGCAGTTCTTC. Translation gives CASSESRGTSANEQFF. This chain links TRBV10-1 with TRBJ2-1, with 10 bases aligning to TRBD2. This CDR3 has 16 amino acids. CDR1 and CDR2 (germline): WNHNN, SYGVQD (reference sequence). Trimming removed 0 bases from V and 6 bases from J; junction bases left unmatched: 5.

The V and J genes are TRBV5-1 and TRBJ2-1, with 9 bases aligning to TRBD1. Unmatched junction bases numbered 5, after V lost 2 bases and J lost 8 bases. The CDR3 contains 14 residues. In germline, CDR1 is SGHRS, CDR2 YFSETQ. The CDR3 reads CASSLRTGAHEQFF. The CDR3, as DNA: TGCGCCAGCAGCTTAAGGACAGGGGCCCATGAGCAGTTCTTC. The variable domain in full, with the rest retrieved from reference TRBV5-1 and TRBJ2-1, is KAGVTQTPRYLIKTRGQQVTLSCSPISGHRSVSWYQQTPGQGLQFLFEYFSETQRNKGNFPGRFSGRQFSNSRSEMNVSTLELGDSALYLCASSLRTGAHEQFFGPGTRLTVL.